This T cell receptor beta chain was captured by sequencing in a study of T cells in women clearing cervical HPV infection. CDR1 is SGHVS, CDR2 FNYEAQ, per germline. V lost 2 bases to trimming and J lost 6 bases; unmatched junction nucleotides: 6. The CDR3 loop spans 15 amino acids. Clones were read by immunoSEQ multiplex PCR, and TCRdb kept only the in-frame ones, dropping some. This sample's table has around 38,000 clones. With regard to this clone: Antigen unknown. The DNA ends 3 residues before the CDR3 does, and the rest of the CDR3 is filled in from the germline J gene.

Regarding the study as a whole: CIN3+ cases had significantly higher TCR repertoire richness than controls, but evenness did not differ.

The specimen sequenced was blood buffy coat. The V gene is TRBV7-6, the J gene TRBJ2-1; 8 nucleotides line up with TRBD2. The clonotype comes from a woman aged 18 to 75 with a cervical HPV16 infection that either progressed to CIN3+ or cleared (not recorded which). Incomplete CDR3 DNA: TGTGCCAGCAGCTTACCCGGGGGGGGCCTCAATGAG. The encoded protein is CASSLPGGGLNE. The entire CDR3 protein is CASSLPGGGLNEQFF.